A selection of T cell receptor beta chains follows, all from one sample in a study of T cells in Graves' hyperthyroidism and ophthalmopathy. TCRdb itself ran the multiplex PCR reads through MiXCR, one entry per CDR3 protein. The data show hundreds of thousands of distinct CDR3 sequences, 46% seen once. Sequences were obtained from peripheral blood or thyroid tissue (not recorded which). Every receptor here comes from a woman under 30 with Graves' hyperthyroidism. Each CDR3 is given with its conserved first and last residue. D genes are given only for firm matches. Some rows mark clone size as missing; the rest say once, few, many or name a class of expanded clone.

J gene,D gene,CDR3 length,V gene,clone size,CDR3 DNA,CDR3 protein
TRBJ1-5,-,14,TRBV6-4,many,TGTGCCAGCAGTGACAGGGGGAACAATCAGCCCCAGCATTTT,CASSDRGNNQPQHF
TRBJ2-5,-,12,TRBV20-1,-,TGCAGTGCCAATGCGCCCCAAGAGACCCAGTACTTC,CSANAPQETQYF
TRBJ2-7,-,13,TRBV6-6,-,TGTGCCAGCATTATCGACATGTCCTACGAGCAGTACTTC,CASIIDMSYEQYF
TRBJ1-2,-,14,TRBV7-9,few,TGTGCCAGCAGCTTAGCTGGGACTCTTTATGGCTACACCTTC,CASSLAGTLYGYTF
TRBJ2-7,-,12,TRBV7-9,-,TGTGCCAGCAGCAGGGGTCTCGACGAGCAGTACTTC,CASSRGLDEQYF
TRBJ2-2,-,13,TRBV2,-,TGTGCCAGCAGTTACATGAACACCGGGGAGCTGTTTTTT,CASSYMNTGELFF
TRBJ1-1,TRBD1,13,TRBV24-1,many,TGTGCCACGCGACAGGGGGAGAACACTGAAGCTTTCTTT,CATRQGENTEAFF
TRBJ1-1,TRBD1,13,TRBV11-1,-,TGTGCCAGCTCACCGTCCCGGGACAGGGGCTCCATCTTT,CASSPSRDRGSIF
TRBJ2-1,-,15,TRBV2,-,TGTGCCAGCAGTGATGAGCAGGCATCCTACAATGAGCAGTTCTTC,CASSDEQASYNEQFF
TRBJ1-4,-,11,TRBV7-2,many,TGTGCCAGCAGCTTTCGTGGAGGACTGTTTTTT,CASSFRGGLFF
TRBJ1-6,-,17,TRBV7-2,-,TGTGCCAGCAGCTTAGTTTCCCCAAGCTCCTATAATTCACCCCTCCACTTT,CASSLVSPSSYNSPLHF
TRBJ1-6,-,17,TRBV2,-,TGTGCCAGCAGTGAATCTTTTCAGGACGGCTATAATTCACCCCTCCACTTT,CASSESFQDGYNSPLHF
TRBJ2-7,-,14,TRBV25-1,once,TGTGCCAGCGCCCCAGCCACGAAAGCTAATGAGCAGTACTTC,CASAPATKANEQYF
TRBJ1-1,-,11,TRBV25-1,-,TGTGCCAGCACCGCGGGGACTGAAGCTTTCTTT,CASTAGTEAFF
TRBJ1-5,TRBD1,15,TRBV6-2/TRBV6-3,few,TGTGCCAGCAGCGCGACAGGGGATAGCAATCAGCCCCAGCATTTT,CASSATGDSNQPQHF
TRBJ2-6,TRBD1,19,TRBV7-3,-,TGTGCCAGCAGCTTAGGCCGCCGGGACAGGGGCTCTGGGGCCAACGTCCTGACTTTC,CASSLGRRDRGSGANVLTF
TRBJ2-5,-,12,TRBV7-2,-,TGTGCCAGCAGTTCGCTGGGGGAGGCCCAGTACTTC,CASSSLGEAQYF
TRBJ1-3,-,16,TRBV2,few,TGTGCCAGCAGTGGTGAGGACTCGAGCTCTGGAAACACCATATATTTT,CASSGEDSSSGNTIYF
TRBJ2-7,-,13,TRBV2,many,TGCGCCAGCAGTGCCGGGACCTCCTACGAGCAGTACTTC,CASSAGTSYEQYF
TRBJ1-1,-,13,TRBV7-3,-,TGTGCCAGCAGCTCGGGGCGGGACACTGAAGCTTTCTTT,CASSSGRDTEAFF
TRBJ1-1,-,15,TRBV12-3/TRBV12-4,few,TGTGCCAGCAGCGCTCTCGGAGATGGGGACACTGAAGCTTTCTTT,CASSALGDGDTEAFF
TRBJ2-7,-,13,TRBV7-9,many,TGTGCCAGCAGCCTAGGACAGCGATACGAGCAGTACTTC,CASSLGQRYEQYF
TRBJ1-2,-,13,TRBV29-1,many,TGCAGCGTTGAAGATGAAGGGCGCTATGGCTACACCTTC,CSVEDEGRYGYTF
TRBJ2-7,TRBD2,14,TRBV20-1,few,TGCAGTGCTAGAGTAGCGGGAGCCAGCTACGAGCAGTACTTC,CSARVAGASYEQYF
TRBJ2-7,TRBD2,19,TRBV7-8,-,TGTGCCAGCAGCACGGGACTAGCGGGAGTGGGTAAGAGCTCCTACGAGCAGTACTTC,CASSTGLAGVGKSSYEQYF
TRBJ2-7,-,13,TRBV2,-,TGTGCCAGCAGTCAACAGGGACGCGGCGAGCAGTACTTC,CASSQQGRGEQYF
TRBJ2-5,-,15,TRBV7-9,many,TGTGCCAGCAGCTTAGCGCTGGGAACCCAAGAGACCCAGTACTTC,CASSLALGTQETQYF
TRBJ1-6,-,14,TRBV7-2,-,TGTGCCAGCAGGCGGACAGCCCCGGGTTCACCCCTCCACTTT,CASRRTAPGSPLHF
TRBJ2-7,-,14,TRBV2,-,TGTGCCAGCAGCGTAGTCGCGGGATCCTACGAGCGGTACTTC,CASSVVAGSYERYF
TRBJ2-7,TRBD2,14,TRBV2,few,TGTGCCAGCAGCCGCAGCGGGGTCCTCTACGAGCAGTACTTC,CASSRSGVLYEQYF
TRBJ1-1,-,15,TRBV7-2,few,TGTGCCAGCGTCCCTACGCCCGGGACGAACACTGAAGCTTTCTTT,CASVPTPGTNTEAFF